The T cell receptor (beta chain) described here comes from a study of shared clonotypes between healthy human individuals. Study results and limitations: Non-shared clonotypes were found to have lower generation probabilities than the clonotypes that were shared by all four of the sorted-subset donors.

Data came from immunoSEQ multiplex PCR; TCRdb stores just in-frame clones and leaves some out. The sample lists fewer than 700,000 clones, around 96% seen once, with about 0.11% in the top ten. V dropped 1 base and J dropped 4; count of bases not matched to a gene: 4. Germline V gene lookup returns CDR1 SGHTA and CDR2 FQGTGA. The CDR3 sequence is 16 residues long. About this clone itself: The antigen is not known.

Naive CD8 cells comprised CD45RO-negative, CCR7-positively selected cells, excluding terminally differentiated effector memory CD45RA+ cells. This sequence originates from a young woman in good health. The chain uses TRBV7-3 and TRBJ2-2; 9 bases fit TRBD2. Sequenced: naive CD8+ T cells sorted from blood. The CDR3 protein is CASSLNSGSSTGELFF. CDR3 nucleotide sequence: TGTGCCAGCAGCTTAAATAGCGGGAGTAGCACCGGGGAGCTGTTTTTT. The full variable domain, in which reference TRBV7-3 and TRBJ2-2 provide the parts outside the CDR3, is GAGVSQTPSNKVTEKGKYVELRCDPISGHTALYWYRQSLGQGPEFLIYFQGTGAADDSGLPNDRFFAVRPEGSVSTLKIQRTERGDSAVYLCASSLNSGSSTGELFFGEGSRLTVL.